This T cell receptor beta chain stems from a study of shared clonotypes between healthy human individuals. Study summary: Each donor had three CD4 naive, three CD4 memory, two CD8 naive and one CD8 memory plate. Study outcomes and limitations: A handful of donors had around 5.5% of their naive CD4 clonotypes in common.

As concerns this clone: Antigen specificity is unknown.

Some clones are missing from TCRdb's copy, which holds only in-frame ones; the method was immunoSEQ multiplex PCR. Among about 800,000 clones listed, 96% were seen once. The V and J ends lost 4 bases and 0 bases respectively, with 13 bases between them. The CDR3 has 15 residues. Germline V gene lookup returns CDR1 SGHVS and CDR2 FNYEAQ. Naive CD8 cells, CD45RO-negative and positively selected for CCR7, excluded terminally differentiated effector memory CD45RA+ cells. Only Caucasian adults living in Nashville, Tennessee served as donors. The sequencing sample was made of naive CD8+ T cells sorted from blood. The chain recombines TRBV7-6 with TRBJ2-7, with D possibly being TRBD2 (5 bases). This clonotype was sampled from a man younger than 45 in good health. The CDR3 region is CASSSWERSSYEQYF. The DNA for the CDR3 is TGTGCCAGCAGCTCCTGGGAGCGAAGCTCCTACGAGCAGTACTTC. Combining the CDR3 with reference TRBV7-6 and TRBJ2-7 gives the whole variable domain GAGVSQSPRYKVTKRGQDVALRCDPISGHVSLYWYRQALGQGPEFLTYFNYEAQQDKSGLPNDRFSAERPEGSISTLTIQRTEQRDSAMYRCASSSWERSSYEQYFGPGTRLTVT.